These 20 T cell receptor beta chains were all obtained from the same sample, sequenced in a study of control samples from healthy donors and cancer patients. The assay was immunoSEQ multiplex PCR, and TCRdb's table has in-frame clones only and misses some. The data hold 95,000 to 130,000 clones, with around nine tenths observed a single time. Sequenced material: blood. These receptor sequences come from a woman between 70 and 85 years old in good health.

This chain connects TRBV11-2 to TRBJ1-2; 8 bases agree with TRBD1. Germline CDR1 SGHAT, CDR2 FQNNGV. The CDR3 has 17 amino acids. After removal of 1 base from V and 8 bases from J, the junction contained 15 bases not matched to a gene. The DNA for the CDR3 is TGTGCCAGCAGCTTAGGATTTGGGGACAGGAACAACCGCGGCTACACCTTC. Translating it yields CASSLGFGDRNNRGYTF.

This chain uses TRBV5-1 with TRBJ2-7; 10 bases are shared with TRBD1. This CDR3 contains 15 residues. V shed 2 bases, J shed 6 bases, and the junction held 8 bases outside the gene matches. Germline V gene sequence: CDR1 SGHRS, CDR2 YFSETQ. In nucleotides, the CDR3 is TGCGCCAGCAGCTTTTCCGGGACAGGGGTCTTCGAGCAGTACTTC. Its translation is CASSFSGTGVFEQYF.

The rearrangement links TRBV3-1 (or the pseudogene TRBV3-2) to TRBJ2-7; TRBD1 agrees at 10 bases. CDR3 length equals 14 residues. The germline CDR1 and CDR2 sequences are LGHDT and YNNKEL (reference sequence). V trimming: 5 bases; J trimming: 4 bases; junction bases outside the gene matches: 5. The CDR3: CASSSGQGEYEQYF. The DNA of the CDR3 is TGTGCCAGCAGCTCCGGACAGGGGGAATACGAGCAGTACTTC.

This clone has only a few counts. The chain uses TRBV4-1 and TRBJ1-1; D ambiguous. CDR1 is MGHRA and CDR2 is YSYEKL in the germline V gene. V lost 0 bases, J lost 7 bases, and 15 bases lay in between. There are 15 residues in the CDR3. CDR3 sequence reads: CASSQDFGLGREAFF. The DNA of the CDR3 is TGCGCCAGCAGCCAAGATTTTGGACTTGGGCGTGAAGCTTTCTTT.

This clone qualifies as medium-sized. The J gene is TRBJ2-7, the V gene TRBV3-1 (or the pseudogene TRBV3-2); D may be TRBD2 (7 bases). Looked up from germline, CDR1 is LGHDT and CDR2 is YNNKEL (reference sequence). Trimming cost V 1 base and J 7 bases, with 17 bases left between them. The CDR3 sequence is 15 residues long. The CDR3 spells CASSQGAAGAWEQYF. As DNA, the CDR3 is TGTGCCAGCAGCCAAGGTGCGGCGGGGGCATGGGAGCAGTACTTC.

The CDR3 bases are TGTGCCAGCAGCTCCCGGGACTCCTTCAATTCACCCCTCCACTTT. Its translation: CASSSRDSFNSPLHF. The V gene is TRBV11-2, the J gene TRBJ1-6; possible D gene TRBD1, 5 bases. Germline CDR1 reads SGHAT; CDR2 reads FQNNGV. V was pared by 4 bases and J by 7 bases, with 14 bases between. The CDR3 covers 15 residues.

The DNA of the CDR3 is TGCGCCAGCAGCGTGGGAGTCGGAGGGGGGGACCAAGAGACCCAGTACTTC. It is translated as CASSVGVGGGDQETQYF. The V gene is TRBV5-1, the J gene TRBJ2-5; weak D call: TRBD2 (7 bases). The CDR3 is made up of 17 amino acids. Between the trimmed V and J ends, which lost 4 bases and 0 bases, there was a span of 19 bases. From germline, CDR1 is SGHRS and CDR2 YFSETQ.

In its sample, this clone was seen a few times. This chain connects TRBV19 to TRBJ2-4; the match to TRBD1 covers 7 bases. V trimming: 4 bases; J trimming: 2 bases; junction bases outside the gene matches: 8. The V gene's germline CDR1 is LNHDA and CDR2 SQIVND (reference sequence). There are 16 residues in the CDR3. The CDR3 DNA reads TGTGCCAGTAGTACCGGGACAGCCTCGACCAAAAACATTCAGTACTTC. Its protein product is CASSTGTASTKNIQYF.

The gene calls are TRBV15 and TRBJ1-2, with unresolved D. V was pared by 3 bases and J by 6 bases, with 11 bases between. The CDR3 spans 13 residues. Germline loops: CDR1 LNHNV, CDR2 YYDKDF (reference sequence). As DNA, the CDR3 is TGTGCCACCAGCAGGGCCTGGGGTGATGGCTACACCTTC. Its translation is CATSRAWGDGYTF.

The chain joins TRBV27 to TRBJ2-1, with a possible D match to TRBD2 (6 bases). Germline lookup yields CDR1 MNHEY and CDR2 SMNVEV (reference sequence). Trimming cost V 1 base and J 4 bases, with 14 bases left between them. The CDR3 totals 16 residues. The CDR3 DNA sequence: TGTGCCAGCAGTTTATTGGGAGCGGGTATTTACAATGAGCAGTTCTTC. Translation: CASSLLGAGIYNEQFF.

The chain carries TRBV14 and TRBJ1-1; 11 positions agree with TRBD1. Unmatched junction bases numbered 10, after V lost 3 bases and J lost 7 bases. Germline V CDR1 and CDR2: SGHDN, FVKESK. This CDR3 region has 16 residues. The CDR3 reads CASSHLLGQGDSEAFF. The CDR3 DNA is TGTGCCAGCAGCCATCTATTGGGACAGGGGGACAGTGAAGCTTTCTTT. Based on the CDR3 plus reference TRBV14 and TRBJ1-1, the full variable domain is EAGVTQFPSHSVIEKGQTVTLRCDPISGHDNLYWYRRVMGKEIKFLLHFVKESKQDESGMPNNRFLAERTGGTYSTLKVQPAELEDSGVYFCASSHLLGQGDSEAFFGQGTRLTVV.

The rearrangement links TRBV6-1 to TRBJ1-1, with D uncertain. The germline gives CDR1 MNHNS, CDR2 SASEGT. The CDR3 is made up of 13 amino acids. The V gene lost 2 bases and the J gene lost 4 bases, with 8 bases spanning the gap. The CDR3 coding sequence is TGTGCCAGCAGTGAATGGGGTCTCACTGAAGCTTTCTTT. Translating gives CASSEWGLTEAFF.

V and J are TRBV10-3 and TRBJ2-3; maybe TRBD2 (7 bases). The CDR3 is 14 amino acids. In germline, CDR1 is ENHRY, CDR2 SYGVKD. The ends were cut back, 6 bases at V and 0 bases at J, with 10 bases in the middle. The CDR3 sequence is CAIRGGASTDTQYF. The CDR3 DNA follows: TGTGCCATCAGGGGGGGGGCGAGCACAGATACGCAGTATTTT.

V gene TRBV6-5 combines with J gene TRBJ2-7; TRBD2 aligns across 8 bases. Unmatched junction bases numbered 11, after V lost 7 bases and J lost 3 bases. The CDR3 runs 15 residues. Germline lookup yields CDR1 MNHEY and CDR2 SVGAGI. This CDR3 is CASTLRAGGLYEQYF. The CDR3 nucleotides are TGTGCCAGCACTCTAAGGGCGGGGGGCCTCTACGAGCAGTACTTC.

The chain carries TRBV18 and TRBJ2-7; 7 bases are a match to TRBD1. Germline V gene lookup returns CDR1 KGHSH and CDR2 LQKENI. Trimming took 2 bases from V and 2 from J; bases not matched to a gene: 6. The CDR3 is made up of 15 amino acids. The CDR3 reads CASSPGARGTYEQYF. The CDR3 region has the DNA TGTGCCAGCTCACCAGGGGCCAGGGGGACCTACGAGCAGTACTTC.

This clone has just a few counts. The chain employs TRBV7-2 and TRBJ2-5; D is undetermined. This CDR3 comprises 13 residues. Deletions cut 5 bases from V and 2 bases from J, with 9 bases between. The germline V gene encodes CDR1 SGHTA and CDR2 FQGNSA. The CDR3 here is CASSAGQQETQYF. DNA of the CDR3: TGTGCCAGCAGCGCCGGGCAGCAAGAGACCCAGTACTTC.

This clone was seen a few times. V usage is TRBV24-1 and J usage is TRBJ1-3; D uncertain. The germline V and J ends were trimmed by 2 bases and 2 bases, with 3 bases remaining between them. Germline V gene data show CDR1 as KGHDR and CDR2 as SFDVKD. The CDR3 is made up of 13 amino acids. The CDR3 sequence is CATSDSPGNTIYF. CDR3 DNA sequence: TGTGCCACCAGTGATTCCCCTGGAAACACCATATATTTT.

The chain is built from TRBV7-2 and TRBJ2-1; D is ambiguous. V lost 2 bases to trimming and J lost 9 bases, with 17 bases between them. The CDR3 extends over 15 amino acids. Per germline, CDR1 SGHTA and CDR2 FQGNSA. The CDR3 nucleotides are TGTGCCAGCAGCTTAAGTACGGCCGGCTTGGGTGAGCAGTTCTTC. It translates to CASSLSTAGLGEQFF.

The chain is built from TRBV5-6 and TRBJ2-5; no clear D. V lost 3 bases to trimming and J lost 1 base, with 4 bases between them. The germline gives CDR1 SGHDT, CDR2 YYEEEE. This CDR3 is built from 12 residues. The CDR3 coding sequence is TGTGCCAGCAGCTGGAGCCAAGAGACCCAGTACTTC. The encoded protein is CASSWSQETQYF.

The J gene is TRBJ1-5, the V gene TRBV18; D perhaps matches TRBD1 (5 bases). CDR1 is KGHSH, CDR2 LQKENI, per germline. Deletions cut 5 bases from V and 3 bases from J, with 14 bases between. The length of the CDR3 is 15 residues. This chain's CDR3 is CASSISGAVNQPQHF. The CDR3 DNA is TGTGCCAGCTCAATCTCTGGGGCAGTCAATCAGCCCCAGCATTTT.